Below, 9 T cell receptor beta chains from the same sample are listed, as sequenced in a study of CD8+ T cells in alopecia areata. Investigators isolated RNA and reverse transcribed it into cDNA to act as the sequencing template. Method: immunoSEQ multiplex PCR; TCRdb's copy keeps in-frame clones and lacks some. The sample holds under 200,000 clones, 50% to 70% seen once. The treatment is: oral pan-JAK inhibitor, 5-10 mg twice daily. This specimen consisted of CD4+ T cells sorted from blood, obtained at week 4, from a patient treated with tofacitinib. These receptors all stem from a human donor with alopecia areata.

This clone came up a few times. This chain uses TRBV29-1 with TRBJ1-1; 11 bases map to TRBD1. V lost 2 bases, J lost 4 bases, and 6 bases stayed unmatched. This CDR3 is 15 amino acids long. CDR1 is SQVTM, CDR2 ANQGSEA, per germline. The CDR3 sequence: CSVERGTGGRTEAFF. CDR3 in DNA: TGCAGCGTTGAAAGAGGGACAGGGGGACGCACTGAAGCTTTCTTT.

The rearrangement uses TRBV4-1 and TRBJ2-5, with 9 bases aligning to TRBD2. Per the germline V gene, CDR1 is MGHRA and CDR2 is YSYEKL. The trim removed 0 bases at V and 1 base at J, leaving 0 bases unmatched. The CDR3 runs 15 residues. The chain's CDR3 is CASSQEGLAQETQYF. CDR3 sequence (DNA): TGCGCCAGCAGCCAAGAGGGACTAGCCCAAGAGACCCAGTACTTC.

This rearrangement joins TRBV7-2 to TRBJ2-2; D is unresolved. Germline CDR1 and CDR2: SGHTA and FQGNSA. The CDR3 runs to 15 residues. With 2 bases removed from V and 4 bases from J, the gap between germline ends came to 11 bases. The CDR3 protein is CASSLWASFTGELFF. The CDR3 DNA is TGTGCCAGCAGCTTATGGGCCAGCTTCACCGGGGAGCTGTTTTTT.

The chain recombines TRBV7-3 with TRBJ2-3; D gene unclear. Germline lookup yields CDR1 SGHTA and CDR2 FQGTGA. Between the trimmed V and J ends, which lost 0 bases and 4 bases, there was a span of 11 bases. The CDR3 runs 15 residues. The CDR3 loop reads CASSLTTQWADTQYF. In nucleotides, the CDR3 is TGTGCCAGCAGCTTAACGACGCAGTGGGCAGATACGCAGTATTTT.

A single count supports this clone. The rearrangement joins TRBV6-6 to TRBJ2-7; D gene ambiguous. This CDR3 has 12 residues. Germline CDR1 and CDR2: MNHNY and SVGAGI (reference sequence). V was cut by 6 bases and J by 5 bases, with 11 bases left in between. The CDR3, as DNA: TGTGCCAGCAGACCGGGTGTACACGAGCAGTACTTC. Translating it yields CASRPGVHEQYF.

This clone was counted once. The chain recombines TRBV7-2 with TRBJ1-5; the D gene is possibly TRBD1 (6 bases). The CDR3 extends over 15 amino acids. Trimming took off 2 bases at V and 7 bases at J, with 15 bases between the two ends. Germline loops: CDR1 SGHTA, CDR2 FQGNSA. The CDR3 bases are TGTGCCAGCAGCTTATCGGGGGCGCAGGGCCAGCCCCAGCATTTT. This translates into CASSLSGAQGQPQHF.

In this sample, this clone turned up once. The chain has TRBV6-1 and TRBJ2-1; TRBD1 might be the D (6 bases). The CDR3 extends over 14 amino acids. Trimming took off 8 bases at V and 3 bases at J, with 14 bases between the two ends. The germline gives CDR1 MNHNS, CDR2 SASEGT. CDR3 coding DNA: TGTGCCAGCTTCCGGGACACTTACTACAATGAGCAGTTCTTC. It yields the protein CASFRDTYYNEQFF.

This clone was seen more than once but under ten times. V and J are TRBV7-3 and TRBJ2-1, with 13 bases lining up with TRBD2. The J segment lost 13 bases and the V segment lost 4 bases, leaving 7 bases of the junction unmatched. The CDR3 totals 14 residues. The germline V gene has CDR1 SGHTA and CDR2 FQGTGA. CDR3 loop: CASSSGLAGEPQFF. The CDR3 DNA reads as TGTGCCAGCAGCTCCGGACTAGCGGGGGAACCACAGTTCTTC.

The gene calls are TRBV4-1 and TRBJ2-5; the D is unclear. This CDR3 is 14 amino acids long. The ends were cut back, 0 bases at V and 4 bases at J, with 9 bases in the middle. Germline CDR1 and CDR2: MGHRA and YSYEKL. The CDR3 bases are TGCGCCAGCAGCCAAGATCTTGGGCGAGAGACCCAGTACTTC. Its protein product is CASSQDLGRETQYF.